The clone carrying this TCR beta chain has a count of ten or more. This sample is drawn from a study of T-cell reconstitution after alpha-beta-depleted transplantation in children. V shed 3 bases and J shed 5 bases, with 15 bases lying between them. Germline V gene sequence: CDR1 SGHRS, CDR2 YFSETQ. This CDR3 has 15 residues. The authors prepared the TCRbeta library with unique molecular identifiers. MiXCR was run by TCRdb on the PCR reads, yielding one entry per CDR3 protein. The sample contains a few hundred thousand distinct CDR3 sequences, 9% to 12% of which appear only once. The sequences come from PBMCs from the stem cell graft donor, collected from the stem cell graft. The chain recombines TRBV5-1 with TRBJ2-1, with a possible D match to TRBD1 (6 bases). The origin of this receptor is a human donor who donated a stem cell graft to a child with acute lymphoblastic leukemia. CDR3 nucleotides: TGCGCCAGCAGCTCAGTTATTACAGGGAACAATGAGCAGTTCTTC. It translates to CASSSVITGNNEQFF. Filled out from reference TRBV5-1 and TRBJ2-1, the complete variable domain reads KAGVTQTPRYLIKTRGQQVTLSCSPISGHRSVSWYQQTPGQGLQFLFEYFSETQRNKGNFPGRFSGRQFSNSRSEMNVSTLELGDSALYLCASSSVITGNNEQFFGPGTRLTVL.